Below, 30 T cell receptor beta chains from the same sample are listed, as sequenced in a study of T-cell memory formation after mild COVID-19. TCRdb reprocessed the 5' RACE reads via MiXCR and lists one record per CDR3 protein. The sample records fewer than 350,000 distinct CDR3 sequences, roughly 13% being singletons. Specimen: PBMCs or a T cell subset sorted from them (not recorded which). The source of these receptors is a man between 18 and 35 years old who had mild COVID-19 (a few samples of this study predate the infection). Cell type and time point are not known.

The chain combines TRBV18 with TRBJ2-3, with a possible D match to TRBD1 (6 bases). The CDR3 consists of 13 residues. Germline V gives CDR1 KGHSH, CDR2 LQKENI. V shed 6 bases and J shed 4 bases, with 11 bases lying between them. CDR3 loop: CASSPRQADTQYF. The CDR3 nucleotides read TGTGCCAGCTCTCCTCGACAGGCAGATACGCAGTATTTT.

This clonotype was observed a single time. This rearrangement joins TRBV18 to TRBJ1-1; maybe TRBD1 (5 bases). Trimming left V 6 bases short and J 6 bases short, with 14 bases between. The length of the CDR3 is 13 residues. CDR1 is KGHSH, CDR2 LQKENI, per germline. Written as DNA, the CDR3 is TGTGCCAGCTCTTCACGGGACGCAGCTGAAGCTTTCTTT. Residues: CASSSRDAAEAFF.

The rearrangement uses TRBV12-3 or TRBV12-4 and TRBJ2-3; TRBD2 agrees at 8 bases. J was trimmed by 3 bases and V by 3 bases; bases with no gene match: 11. The CDR3 runs 17 residues. Here the CDR3 reads CASSFNGGAAWTDTQYF. In DNA, the CDR3 is TGTGCCAGCAGTTTTAACGGGGGGGCGGCCTGGACAGATACGCAGTATTTT.

This clonotype has more than one count but fewer than ten. The J gene is TRBJ2-3, the V gene TRBV7-2; the match to TRBD1 covers 9 bases. CDR1 SGHTA and CDR2 FQGNSA come from the germline V gene. This CDR3 is 14 amino acids long. Trimming removed 2 bases from V and 5 bases from J; junction bases left unmatched: 2. The CDR3 nucleotides are TGTGCCAGCAGCTTAAACAGGGGGCAAGATACGCAGTATTTT. Protein product: CASSLNRGQDTQYF.

This chain connects TRBV6-2 or TRBV6-3 to TRBJ2-2; 13 bases line up with TRBD2. The CDR3 is made up of 15 amino acids. Germline loops: CDR1 MNHEY, CDR2 SVGEGT. The V segment lost 5 bases and the J segment 5 bases; nucleotides outside the gene matches: 2. CDR3: CASSGTSGVTGELFF. Written as DNA, the CDR3 is TGTGCCAGCAGTGGGACTAGCGGGGTAACCGGGGAGCTGTTTTTT.

Many counts were recorded for this clonotype. V usage is TRBV4-3 and J usage is TRBJ1-1; D is perhaps TRBD1 (6 bases). The CDR3 totals 13 residues. CDR1 and CDR2 from the germline V gene are LGHNA and YSLEER. Between the trimmed V and J ends, which lost 4 bases and 11 bases, there was a span of 17 bases. The CDR3 nucleotides are TGCGCCAGCAGCCGGAAAAACAGGGTGGAGGCTTTCTTT. Translating gives CASSRKNRVEAFF.

This clonotype was seen a few times. The CDR3 sequence is CASSTKIDTQYF. Here the CDR3 DNA reads TGTGCCAGCAGCACAAAGATCGATACGCAGTATTTT. V usage is TRBV12-3 or TRBV12-4 and J usage is TRBJ2-3; no clear D. The V and J ends lost 6 bases and 6 bases respectively, with 10 bases between them. The CDR3 has 12 amino acids.

J is TRBJ2-3 and V is TRBV4-1; no reliable D call. V lost 3 bases to trimming and J lost 1 base, with 14 bases between them. The CDR3 sequence is 16 residues long. Germline CDR1 reads MGHRA; CDR2 reads YSYEKL. The CDR3 reads CASSHPPRRGTDTQYF. CDR3 bases: TGCGCCAGCAGCCATCCCCCCCGACGCGGCACAGATACGCAGTATTTT.

This clonotype was observed many times. This chain connects TRBV20-1 to TRBJ2-3; D possibly uses TRBD1 or TRBD2 (6 bases each). Per the germline V gene, CDR1 is DFQATT and CDR2 is SNEGSKA (reference sequence). The CDR3 extends over 16 amino acids. Between the trimmed V and J ends, which lost 6 bases and 0 bases, there was a span of 19 bases. The CDR3 DNA is TGCAGTGCCCCCATGGGGGGCAGTTGGAGCACAGATACGCAGTATTTT. It is translated as CSAPMGGSWSTDTQYF.

This clonotype was detected only a few times. The chain employs TRBV7-3 and TRBJ2-3; the match to TRBD2 covers 13 bases. The germline gives CDR1 SGHTA, CDR2 FQGTGA. The CDR3 totals 14 residues. J was trimmed by 6 bases and V by 5 bases; bases with no gene match: 2. The CDR3 sequence is CASSGLAGADTQYF. CDR3 sequence (DNA): TGTGCCAGCAGCGGACTAGCGGGAGCCGATACGCAGTATTTT. Full variable domain (rest looked up from reference TRBV7-3 and TRBJ2-3): GAGVSQTPSNKVTEKGKYVELRCDPISGHTALYWYRQSLGQGPEFLIYFQGTGAADDSGLPNDRFFAVRPEGSVSTLKIQRTERGDSAVYLCASSGLAGADTQYFGPGTRLTVL.

In its sample, this clonotype was seen a few times. The chain couples TRBV12-3 or TRBV12-4 to TRBJ2-1, with 8 bases that match TRBD2. The V segment lost 7 bases and the J segment 10 bases; nucleotides outside the gene matches: 9. The CDR3 runs to 13 residues. The CDR3 region has the DNA TGTGCCAGCATATCTAGCGGGCCCAGGGAGCAGTTCTTC. Encoded protein: CASISSGPREQFF.

This clonotype has only a few counts. This chain joins TRBV4-3 and TRBJ2-7, with no clear D. This CDR3 spans 15 amino acids. Germline-derived CDR1 and CDR2 are LGHNA and YSLEER. V was shortened by 0 bases and J by 2 bases, with 11 bases between the two germline ends. For the CDR3, the DNA is TGCGCCAGCAGCCAAGAATGGAGCTGGACCTACGAGCAGTACGTC. Encoded protein: CASSQEWSWTYEQYV.

This clonotype appeared a few times. CDR3 loop: CASSLMGGQAKAFF. The CDR3 DNA follows: TGTGCCAGCAGCTTAATGGGGGGACAGGCGAAAGCTTTCTTT. This chain connects TRBV21-1 to TRBJ1-1; TRBD1 was called by the table and not checked on the DNA. TRBV21-1 counts as a pseudogene. This CDR3 region has 14 residues.

The count of this clonotype is one. This chain joins TRBV18 and TRBJ1-2; D remains unclear. Germline loops: CDR1 KGHSH, CDR2 LQKENI. The CDR3 consists of 15 residues. V shed 6 bases and J shed 1 base, with 15 bases lying between them. Here the CDR3 reads CASSRDGLINYGYTF. DNA of the CDR3: TGTGCCAGCTCGCGTGATGGGCTTATTAACTATGGCTACACCTTC.

In its sample, this clonotype was seen a few times. The V call is TRBV7-2, the J call TRBJ1-2; D may be TRBD1 (5 bases). The V gene lost 5 bases and the J gene lost 6 bases, with 16 bases spanning the gap. The CDR3 runs 14 residues. The V gene's germline CDR1 is SGHTA and CDR2 FQGNSA. CDR3 sequence reads: CASSITGPGDGYTF. The DNA for the CDR3 is TGTGCCAGCAGCATAACGGGGCCCGGAGATGGCTACACCTTC.

There are a few counts of this clonotype. The chain carries TRBV27 and TRBJ2-1; the match to TRBD2 covers 8 bases. Per germline, CDR1 MNHEY and CDR2 SMNVEV (reference sequence). The CDR3 runs to 18 residues. The junction had 11 bases not matched to a gene; V was cut back by 4 bases and J by 0 bases. CDR3 sequence reads: CASSYLVSGAASYNEQFF. CDR3 in DNA: TGTGCCAGCAGTTATCTTGTTAGCGGGGCTGCCTCCTACAATGAGCAGTTCTTC.

This clonotype was detected only a few times. This chain uses TRBV4-2 with TRBJ1-4; TRBD1 is a possible D gene (5 bases). Trimming removed 1 base from V and 8 bases from J, with 14 bases in between. Germline V gene lookup returns CDR1 LGHNA and CDR2 YNFKEQ. This CDR3 contains 15 residues. The CDR3 region is CASSQGDFLQEKLFF. In DNA form, the CDR3 reads TGTGCCAGCAGCCAAGGGGACTTCCTACAGGAAAAACTGTTTTTT.

This chain links TRBV7-9 with TRBJ2-7, with D perhaps given as TRBD1 or TRBD2 (5 bases each). The germline gives CDR1 SEHNR, CDR2 FQNEAQ (reference sequence). Trimming removed 5 bases at V and 3 bases at J, with 20 bases between. The CDR3 loop spans 16 amino acids. CDR3 protein: CASSASKGRPDYEQYV. The DNA of the CDR3 is TGTGCCAGCAGCGCCTCCAAGGGACGGCCCGACTACGAGCAGTACGTC.

This clonotype has a handful of counts. This chain uses TRBV7-8 with TRBJ2-2; weak D call: TRBD2 (6 bases). The V and J ends lost 4 bases and 3 bases respectively, with 12 bases between them. The CDR3 sequence is 15 residues long. Per the germline V gene, CDR1 is SGHVS and CDR2 is FQNEAQ. The CDR3 protein is CASSSTIADTGELFF. The CDR3 DNA reads TGTGCCAGCAGCTCGACCATAGCGGACACCGGGGAGCTGTTTTTT. The full variable domain, its missing parts supplied by reference TRBV7-8 and TRBJ2-2, is GAGVSQSPRYKVAKRGQDVALRCDPISGHVSLFWYQQALGQGPEFLTYFQNEAQLDKSGLPSDRFFAERPEGSVSTLKIQRTQQEDSAVYLCASSSTIADTGELFFGEGSRLTVL.

This clonotype was picked up a small number of times. The gene calls are TRBV24-1 and TRBJ2-3; D ambiguous. Trimming shortened V by 7 bases and J by 4 bases, and 8 bases separated the two germline ends. This CDR3 region has 12 residues. Germline V gives CDR1 KGHDR, CDR2 SFDVKD. CDR3 protein: CATSDKSDTQYF. The CDR3 DNA sequence: TGTGCCACCAGCGATAAGTCAGATACGCAGTATTTT.

The gene calls are TRBV5-1 and TRBJ2-3, with D maybe TRBD2 (6 bases). Germline CDR1 is SGHRS and CDR2 is YFSETQ. The V end was cut by 0 bases, the J end by 4 bases, with 9 bases between. The CDR3 has 14 amino acids. CDR3 in amino acids: CASSLDGRSDTQYF. The CDR3 region has the DNA TGCGCCAGCAGCTTGGATGGGAGGTCAGATACGCAGTATTTT.

This clonotype showed up many times. The V call is TRBV7-2, the J call TRBJ2-7; 7 bases are a match to TRBD1. Per germline, CDR1 SGHTA and CDR2 FQGNSA. V lost 0 bases, J lost 6 bases, and 5 bases stayed unmatched. This CDR3 has 14 residues. CDR3 loop: CASSLALGGTEQYF. DNA for the CDR3: TGTGCCAGCAGCTTAGCGCTAGGGGGCACCGAGCAGTACTTC. Based on the CDR3 plus reference TRBV7-2 and TRBJ2-7, the full variable domain is GAGVSQSPSNKVTEKGKDVELRCDPISGHTALYWYRQSLGQGLEFLIYFQGNSAPDKSGLPSDRFSAERTGGSVSTLTIQRTQQEDSAVYLCASSLALGGTEQYFGPGTRLTVT.

J is TRBJ2-7 and V is TRBV7-8, with 7 bases identical to TRBD1. V trimming: 3 bases; J trimming: 2 bases; junction bases outside the gene matches: 4. The CDR3 is made up of 14 amino acids. Per germline, CDR1 SGHVS and CDR2 FQNEAQ. CDR3 amino acids: CASSFSGGTYEQYF. DNA for the CDR3: TGTGCCAGCAGCTTCTCAGGGGGAACCTACGAGCAGTACTTC.

This sequence joins TRBV10-3 and TRBJ2-2, with TRBD1 identical over 10 bases. J lost 5 bases, V lost 3 bases, and 6 bases had no gene match. Germline CDR1 is ENHRY and CDR2 is SYGVKD. This CDR3 is built from 16 residues. CDR3 coding DNA: TGTGCCATCAGTGATTCAATGGGACAGGGGACCGGGGAGCTGTTTTTT. It translates to CAISDSMGQGTGELFF.

The chain uses TRBV11-2 and TRBJ2-2; TRBD1 matches 7 bases. CDR1 and CDR2 (germline): SGHAT, FQNNGV. Trimming took 0 bases from V and 1 from J; bases not matched to a gene: 2. This CDR3 contains 16 residues. CDR3: CASSLETGMNTGELFF. CDR3 coding DNA: TGTGCCAGCAGCTTAGAGACAGGGATGAACACCGGGGAGCTGTTTTTT.

This CDR3 is CASSQGADNQPQHF. CDR3 sequence (DNA): TGTGCCAGCAGCCAAGGGGCCGATAATCAGCCCCAGCATTTT. The chain joins TRBV6-4 to TRBJ1-5; D is perhaps TRBD1 (5 bases). This CDR3 has 14 residues. In germline, CDR1 is MRHNA, CDR2 SNTAGT. Trimming took 6 bases from V and 4 from J, leaving 13 bases between them.

The genes are TRBV12-3 or TRBV12-4 and TRBJ2-3; D is tentatively TRBD1 or TRBD2 (6 bases each). CDR3 size: 14 residues. Trimming removed 2 bases from V and 6 bases from J, with 12 bases in between. In DNA, the CDR3 is TGTGCCAGCAGTTTACGTCGGGGGCCGGATACGCAGTATTTT. Protein product: CASSLRRGPDTQYF.

This clonotype was counted only a few times. J is TRBJ2-1 and V is TRBV15; 12 bases align to TRBD2. The V gene's germline CDR1 is LNHNV and CDR2 YYDKDF (reference sequence). This CDR3 has 17 residues. V was pared by 9 bases and J by 9 bases, with 18 bases of the junction left unmatched. CDR3 loop: CATAASGGASAVSEQFF. For the CDR3, the DNA is TGTGCCACTGCCGCTAGCGGGGGGGCCTCGGCGGTGAGTGAGCAGTTCTTC.

Only a few counts were recorded for this clonotype. The chain joins TRBV28 to TRBJ1-5; 7 bases fit TRBD1. The CDR3 runs 16 residues. Germline CDR1 MDHEN, CDR2 SYDVKM. V lost 3 bases and J lost 7; bases outside the gene matches: 12. The CDR3 loop is CASSFRQGVFLQPQHF. In DNA, the CDR3 is TGTGCCAGCAGTTTCCGGCAGGGGGTATTTTTGCAGCCCCAGCATTTT.

The CDR3 sequence: CATRPGQGGDTQYF. In DNA, the CDR3 is TGTGCCACCCGACCGGGACAGGGAGGGGATACGCAGTATTTT. The V call is TRBV10-3, the J call TRBJ2-3; 9 bases map to TRBD1. Germline V gives CDR1 ENHRY, CDR2 SYGVKD. The CDR3 is 14 amino acids. Trimming cost V 10 bases and J 6 bases; bases outside gene matches: 11.